The 2 T cell receptor beta chains below were found in one sample sequenced in a study of CDR3 diversity in severe acne. TCRdb called the PCR reads again in MiXCR, with one record for every CDR3 protein. The data show more than 85,000 distinct CDR3 sequences, 48% seen once. Sequenced material: blood. These receptors were collected from a male donor in good health, serving as a control.

This clonotype was recorded at least ten times. The rearrangement joins TRBV19 to TRBJ1-5; D ambiguous. Germline-derived CDR1 and CDR2 are LNHDA and SQIVND (reference sequence). Between the trimmed V and J ends, which lost 5 bases and 11 bases, there was a span of 10 bases. CDR3 length: 11 residues. For the CDR3, the DNA is TGTGCCAGTAGTTTCGGCCCGTCCCAGCATTTT. Translating gives CASSFGPSQHF. Complete variable domain (other parts from reference TRBV19 and TRBJ1-5): DGGITQSPKYLFRKEGQNVTLSCEQNLNHDAMYWYRQDPGQGLRLIYYSQIVNDFQKGDIAEGYSVSREKKESFPLTVTSAQKNPTAFYLCASSFGPSQHFGDGTRLSIL.

A word on this clonotype: This CDR3 fails to terminate in the conserved phenylalanine or tryptophan, so it likely reflects a read error. The DNA is left out, because the CDR3 cannot be placed on it with certainty; the CDR3 is given as TCRdb lists it. This chain links TRBV4-1 with TRBJ2-1; the table's D call TRBD1 went unverified against the DNA. Per germline, CDR1 MGHRA and CDR2 YSYEKL. The CDR3 totals 17 residues, both ends included. The CDR3 here is CASSQRGRASSYNEQTL.